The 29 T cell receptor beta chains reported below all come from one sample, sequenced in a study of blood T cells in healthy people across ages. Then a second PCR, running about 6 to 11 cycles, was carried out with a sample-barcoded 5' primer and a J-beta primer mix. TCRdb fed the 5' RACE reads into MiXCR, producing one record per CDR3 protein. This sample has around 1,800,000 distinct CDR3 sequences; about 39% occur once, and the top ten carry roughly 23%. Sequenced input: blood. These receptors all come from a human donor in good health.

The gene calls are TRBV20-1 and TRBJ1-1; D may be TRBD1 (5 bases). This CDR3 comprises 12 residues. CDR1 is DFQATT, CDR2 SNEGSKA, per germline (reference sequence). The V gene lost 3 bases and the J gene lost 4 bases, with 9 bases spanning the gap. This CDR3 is CSARGPSTEAFF. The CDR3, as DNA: TGCAGTGCTAGGGGACCGTCCACTGAAGCTTTCTTT.

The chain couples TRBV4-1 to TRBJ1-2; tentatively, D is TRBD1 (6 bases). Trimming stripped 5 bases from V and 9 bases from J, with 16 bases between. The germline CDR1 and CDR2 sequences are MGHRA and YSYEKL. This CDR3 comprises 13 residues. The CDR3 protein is CASSEPQQGSYTF. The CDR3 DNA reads TGCGCCAGCAGCGAACCTCAACAGGGCAGCTACACCTTC.

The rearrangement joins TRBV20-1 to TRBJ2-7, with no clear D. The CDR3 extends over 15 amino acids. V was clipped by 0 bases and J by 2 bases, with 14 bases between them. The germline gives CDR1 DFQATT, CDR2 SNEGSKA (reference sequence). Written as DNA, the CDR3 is TGCAGTGCTAGAGACCCTACTCGAAATACCTACGAGCAGTACTTC. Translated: CSARDPTRNTYEQYF.

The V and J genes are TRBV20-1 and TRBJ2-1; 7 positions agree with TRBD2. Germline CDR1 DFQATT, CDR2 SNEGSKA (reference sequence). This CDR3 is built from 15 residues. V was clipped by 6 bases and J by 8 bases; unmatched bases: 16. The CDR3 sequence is CSAKGQRGSSDEQFF. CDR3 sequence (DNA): TGCAGTGCCAAAGGGCAGCGGGGTTCTAGCGATGAGCAGTTCTTC.

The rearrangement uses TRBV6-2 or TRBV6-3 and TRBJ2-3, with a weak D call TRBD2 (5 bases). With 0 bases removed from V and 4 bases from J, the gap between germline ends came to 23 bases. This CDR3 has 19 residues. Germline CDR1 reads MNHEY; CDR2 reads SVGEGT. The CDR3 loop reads CASSYSTVYRRDTPDTQYF. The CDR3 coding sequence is TGTGCCAGCAGTTACTCGACGGTTTATCGACGGGATACACCAGATACGCAGTATTTT.

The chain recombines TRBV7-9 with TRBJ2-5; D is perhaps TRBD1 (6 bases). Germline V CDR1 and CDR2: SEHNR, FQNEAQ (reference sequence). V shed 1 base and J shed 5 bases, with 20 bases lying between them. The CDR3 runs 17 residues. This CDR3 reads CASSLVGDIITGETQYF. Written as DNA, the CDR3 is TGTGCCAGCAGCTTAGTTGGGGACATAATCACCGGGGAGACCCAGTACTTC. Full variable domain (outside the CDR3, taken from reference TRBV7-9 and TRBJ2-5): DTGVSQNPRHKITKRGQNVTFRCDPISEHNRLYWYRQTLGQGPEFLTYFQNEAQLEKSRLLSDRFSAERPKGSFSTLEIQRTEQGDSAMYLCASSLVGDIITGETQYFGPGTRLLVL.

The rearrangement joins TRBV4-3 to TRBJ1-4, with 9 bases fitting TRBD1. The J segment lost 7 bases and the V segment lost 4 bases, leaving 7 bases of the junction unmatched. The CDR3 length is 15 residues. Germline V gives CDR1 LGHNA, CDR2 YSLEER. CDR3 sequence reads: CASSLGQGIGEKLFF. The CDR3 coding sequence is TGCGCCAGCAGCCTCGGACAGGGGATCGGTGAAAAACTGTTTTTT.

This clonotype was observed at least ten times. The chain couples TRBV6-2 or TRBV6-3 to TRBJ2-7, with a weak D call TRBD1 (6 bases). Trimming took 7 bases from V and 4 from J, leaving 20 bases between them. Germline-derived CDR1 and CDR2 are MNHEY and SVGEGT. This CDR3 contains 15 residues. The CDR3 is CASTFDGRGGYEQYF. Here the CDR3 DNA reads TGTGCCAGCACCTTCGACGGGCGAGGGGGATACGAGCAGTACTTC.

Here the CDR3 reads CATSSPFGGKETQYF. CDR3 nucleotide sequence: TGTGCCACCAGCAGCCCGTTTGGGGGGAAAGAGACCCAGTACTTC. The chain employs TRBV15 and TRBJ2-5; D perhaps matches TRBD2 (6 bases). V was shortened by 3 bases and J by 3 bases, with 14 bases between the two germline ends. Germline CDR1 reads LNHNV; CDR2 reads YYDKDF (reference sequence). The CDR3 runs 15 residues.

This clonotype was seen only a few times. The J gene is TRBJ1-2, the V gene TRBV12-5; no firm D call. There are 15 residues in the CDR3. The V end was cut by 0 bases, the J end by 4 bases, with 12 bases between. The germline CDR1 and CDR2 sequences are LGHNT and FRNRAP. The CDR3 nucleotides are TGTGCTAGTGGTTTGGTACCTCCGGCGCGCTATGGCTACACCTTC. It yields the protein CASGLVPPARYGYTF.

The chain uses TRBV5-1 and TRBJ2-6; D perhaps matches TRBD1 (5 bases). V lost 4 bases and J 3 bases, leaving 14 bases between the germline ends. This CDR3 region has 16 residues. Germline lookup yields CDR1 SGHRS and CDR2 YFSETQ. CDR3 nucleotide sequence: TGCGCCAGCAGCGACATAACAGGTGGTGGGGCCAACGTCCTGACTTTC. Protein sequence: CASSDITGGGANVLTF.

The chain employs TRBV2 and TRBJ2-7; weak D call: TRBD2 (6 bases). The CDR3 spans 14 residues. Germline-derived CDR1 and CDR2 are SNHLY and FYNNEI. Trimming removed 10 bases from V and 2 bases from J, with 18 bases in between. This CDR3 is CATDPGLQTYEQYF. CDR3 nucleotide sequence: TGTGCCACGGACCCGGGACTCCAAACCTACGAGCAGTACTTC.

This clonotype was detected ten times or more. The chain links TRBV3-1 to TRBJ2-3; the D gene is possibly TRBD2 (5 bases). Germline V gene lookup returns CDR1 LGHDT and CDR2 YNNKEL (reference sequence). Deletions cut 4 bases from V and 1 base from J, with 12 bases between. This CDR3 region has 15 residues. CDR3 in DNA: TGTGCCAGCAGCCGGACTGAGGAGGGCACAGATACGCAGTATTTT. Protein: CASSRTEEGTDTQYF.

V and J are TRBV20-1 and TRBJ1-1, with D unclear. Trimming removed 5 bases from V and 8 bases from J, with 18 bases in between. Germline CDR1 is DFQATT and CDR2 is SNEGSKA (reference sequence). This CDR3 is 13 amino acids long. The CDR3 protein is CSAGGVQPWEAFF. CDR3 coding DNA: TGCAGTGCTGGCGGGGTCCAACCCTGGGAAGCTTTCTTT.

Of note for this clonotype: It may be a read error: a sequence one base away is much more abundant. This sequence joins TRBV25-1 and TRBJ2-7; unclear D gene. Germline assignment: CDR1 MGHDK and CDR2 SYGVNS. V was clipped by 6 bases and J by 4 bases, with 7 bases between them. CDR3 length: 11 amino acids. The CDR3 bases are TGTGCCAGCAGGGAAGAATACGAGCAGTACTTC. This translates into CASREEYEQYF.

The CDR3 is CASSLGGGRTTDTQYF. The CDR3 DNA reads TGTGCCAGCAGCTTAGGTGGGGGGCGAACCACAGATACGCAGTATTTT. The V gene is TRBV7-2, the J gene TRBJ2-3; D possibly uses TRBD1 or TRBD2 (6 bases each). V was cut by 1 base and J by 2 bases, with 13 bases left in between. Germline assignment: CDR1 SGHTA and CDR2 FQGNSA. CDR3 length: 16 amino acids.

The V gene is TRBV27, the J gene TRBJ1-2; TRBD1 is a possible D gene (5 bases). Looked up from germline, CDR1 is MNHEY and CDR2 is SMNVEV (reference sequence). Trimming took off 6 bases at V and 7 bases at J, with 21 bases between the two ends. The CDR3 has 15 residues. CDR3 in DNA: TGTGCCAGCAGCGCCGGGGCCCTCACGGCGGTTGGCTACACCTTC. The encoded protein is CASSAGALTAVGYTF.

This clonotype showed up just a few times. The CDR3 nucleotides read TGCAGTGCTAGACGTTCTCCTAGCGGGGGGGCGGAGACCCAGTACTTC. As protein: CSARRSPSGGAETQYF. The chain uses TRBV20-1 and TRBJ2-5; 12 nucleotides align to TRBD2. In germline, CDR1 is DFQATT, CDR2 SNEGSKA (reference sequence). CDR3 length: 16 amino acids. J gave up 5 bases and V 2 bases, and 9 bases lay outside the gene matches.

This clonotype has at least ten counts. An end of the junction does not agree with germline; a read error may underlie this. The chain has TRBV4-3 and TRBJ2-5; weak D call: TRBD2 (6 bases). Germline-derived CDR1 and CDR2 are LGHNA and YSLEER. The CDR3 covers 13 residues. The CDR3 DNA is TGTGCCAGCAGCCAAGATGGGAGGGAGACCCAGTACTTC. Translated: CASSQDGRETQYF.

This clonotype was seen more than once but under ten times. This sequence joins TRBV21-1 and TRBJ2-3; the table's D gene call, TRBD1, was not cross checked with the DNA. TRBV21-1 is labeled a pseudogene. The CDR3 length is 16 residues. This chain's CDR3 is CASSKSKEGGTDTQYF. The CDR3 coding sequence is TGTGCCAGCAGCAAATCGAAAGAGGGGGGCACAGATACGCAGTATTTT.

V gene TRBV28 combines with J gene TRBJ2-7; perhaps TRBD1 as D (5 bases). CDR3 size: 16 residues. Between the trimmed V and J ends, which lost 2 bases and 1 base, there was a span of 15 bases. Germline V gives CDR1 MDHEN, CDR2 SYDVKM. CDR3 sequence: CASSLRSTADSYEQYF. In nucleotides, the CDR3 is TGTGCCAGCAGTTTACGGTCGACAGCAGATTCCTACGAGCAGTACTTC.

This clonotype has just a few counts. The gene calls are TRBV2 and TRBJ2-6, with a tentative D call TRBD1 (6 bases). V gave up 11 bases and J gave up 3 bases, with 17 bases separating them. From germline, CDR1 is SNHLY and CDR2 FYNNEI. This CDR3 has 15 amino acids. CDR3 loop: CAWTTQGFGANVLTF. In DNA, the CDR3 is TGTGCCTGGACAACTCAGGGGTTTGGGGCCAACGTCCTGACTTTC.

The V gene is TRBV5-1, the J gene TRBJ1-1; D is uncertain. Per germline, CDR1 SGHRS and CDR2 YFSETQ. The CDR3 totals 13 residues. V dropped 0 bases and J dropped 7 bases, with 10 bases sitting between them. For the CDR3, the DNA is TGCGCCAGCAGCTTGGGGTGGACGGGTGAAGCTTTCTTT. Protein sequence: CASSLGWTGEAFF.

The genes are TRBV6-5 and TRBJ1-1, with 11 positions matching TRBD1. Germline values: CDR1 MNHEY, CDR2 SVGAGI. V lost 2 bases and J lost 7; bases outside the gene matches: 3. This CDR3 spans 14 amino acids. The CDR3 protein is CASSYRTGGDEAFF. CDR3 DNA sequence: TGTGCCAGCAGTTACAGGACAGGGGGCGATGAAGCTTTCTTT.

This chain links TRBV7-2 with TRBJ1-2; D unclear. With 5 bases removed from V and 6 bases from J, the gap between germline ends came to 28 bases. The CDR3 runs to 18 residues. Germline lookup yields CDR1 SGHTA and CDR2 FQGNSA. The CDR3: CASSRSYRAFAGSHGYTF. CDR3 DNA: TGTGCCAGCAGCCGATCTTATAGGGCATTTGCAGGTTCGCATGGCTACACCTTC.

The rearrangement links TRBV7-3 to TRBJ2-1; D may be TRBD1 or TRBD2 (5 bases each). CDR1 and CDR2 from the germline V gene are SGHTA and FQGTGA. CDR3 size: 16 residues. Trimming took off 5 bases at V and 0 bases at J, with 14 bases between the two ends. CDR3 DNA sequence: TGTGCCAGCAGCAAGGGACCCACAAGCTCCTACAATGAGCAGTTCTTC. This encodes CASSKGPTSSYNEQFF.

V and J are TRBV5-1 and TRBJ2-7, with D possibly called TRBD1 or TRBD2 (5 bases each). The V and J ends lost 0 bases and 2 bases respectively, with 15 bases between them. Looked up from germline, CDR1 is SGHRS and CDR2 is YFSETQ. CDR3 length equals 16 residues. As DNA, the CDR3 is TGCGCCAGCAGCTTGGGAGGTTCCGGGACGCCCTACGAGCAGTACTTC. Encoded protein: CASSLGGSGTPYEQYF. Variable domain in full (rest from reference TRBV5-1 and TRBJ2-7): KAGVTQTPRYLIKTRGQQVTLSCSPISGHRSVSWYQQTPGQGLQFLFEYFSETQRNKGNFPGRFSGRQFSNSRSEMNVSTLELGDSALYLCASSLGGSGTPYEQYFGPGTRLTVT.

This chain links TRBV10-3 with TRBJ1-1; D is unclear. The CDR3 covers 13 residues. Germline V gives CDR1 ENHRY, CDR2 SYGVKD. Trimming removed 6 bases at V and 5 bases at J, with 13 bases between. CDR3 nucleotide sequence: TGTGCCATCAGCCCGAGCCCGGGGACTGAAGCTTTCTTT. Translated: CAISPSPGTEAFF.

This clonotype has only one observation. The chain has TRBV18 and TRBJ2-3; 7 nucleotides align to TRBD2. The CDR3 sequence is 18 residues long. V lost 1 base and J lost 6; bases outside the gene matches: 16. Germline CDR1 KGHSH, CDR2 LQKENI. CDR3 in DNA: TGTGCCAGCTCACCACGGGCTAGCGGAGACACCTGGGTGGATACGCAGTATTTT. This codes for CASSPRASGDTWVDTQYF.